The 31 T cell receptor beta chains given below trace back to one sample, sequenced in a study of T cells in Graves' hyperthyroidism and ophthalmopathy (dated by TCRdb to the late 2010s). The protocol used for the library was multiplex PCR. Sequencer: Illumina HiSeq 2000. Amplification of TCR beta CDR3 regions was carried out from RNA transcripts. The TCR CDR3 was subjected to a first round of RT-PCR using the HTBI primer set and the Qiagen OneStep RT-PCR kit. The public reads were run again by TCRdb, first through fastp at Q25 and then through MiXCR, and only productive beta chains were kept. Rows merge per CDR3 protein into single entries with the most common DNA and genes. The sample data list about 380,000 distinct CDR3 sequences, and roughly 15% of these were observed just once. Jointly, the top ten make up about 20% of the sample. The sample was blood. These receptors originate from a woman aged 25 to 39 with Graves' ophthalmopathy.

This clonotype was seen repeatedly, ten times or more. This rearrangement joins TRBV2 to TRBJ2-5; weak D call: TRBD2 (6 bases). The germline V gene has CDR1 SNHLY and CDR2 FYNNEI. The germline V and J ends were trimmed by 2 bases and 4 bases, with 17 bases remaining between them. This CDR3 contains 16 residues. The CDR3 protein is CASSEWGGNWRETQYF. DNA for the CDR3: TGTGCCAGCAGTGAATGGGGCGGGAATTGGCGAGAGACCCAGTACTTC.

This clonotype was recorded at least ten times. This chain joins TRBV11-2 and TRBJ1-1; D gene uncertain. Germline V gene lookup returns CDR1 SGHAT and CDR2 FQNNGV. This CDR3 is 13 amino acids long. V dropped 5 bases and J dropped 1 base, with 8 bases sitting between them. The CDR3 loop reads CASSPSANTEAFF. The CDR3, as DNA: TGTGCCAGCAGCCCTAGCGCGAACACTGAAGCTTTCTTT.

This clonotype was counted at least ten times. The V call is TRBV15, the J call TRBJ2-7; D unclear. Germline V gene data show CDR1 as LNHNV and CDR2 as YYDKDF (reference sequence). V lost 1 base, J lost 3 bases, and 13 bases lay in between. There are 15 residues in the CDR3. The CDR3 DNA is TGTGCCACCAGCAGAGGTGAGAACAAACACTACGAGCAGTACTTC. It is translated as CATSRGENKHYEQYF.

This clonotype appeared a few times. Here the CDR3 reads CASSSAMIEKLFF. The CDR3 DNA reads as TGTGCCAGCAGTTCCGCGATGATTGAAAAACTGTTTTTT. The J gene is TRBJ1-4, the V gene TRBV12-3 or TRBV12-4, with D hard to call. Trimming left V 4 bases short and J 7 bases short, with 10 bases between. The CDR3 has 13 amino acids.

This clonotype appeared a few times. V usage is TRBV19 and J usage is TRBJ1-5; 7 bases are a match to TRBD1. The CDR3 has 15 amino acids. V dropped 7 bases and J dropped 1; count of bases not matched to a gene: 7. Per the germline V gene, CDR1 is LNHDA and CDR2 is SQIVND (reference sequence). The CDR3 loop reads CASKEGTVSNQPQHF. The CDR3, as DNA: TGTGCCAGTAAAGAGGGGACAGTAAGCAATCAGCCCCAGCATTTT.

This clonotype appeared a single time. The chain carries TRBV6-1 and TRBJ2-2; 12 bases line up with TRBD2. Trimming took 6 bases from V and 5 from J; bases not matched to a gene: 10. The CDR3 runs 17 residues. CDR1 is MNHNS, CDR2 SASEGT, per germline. CDR3 sequence: CASSTGTSGYSTGELFF. The DNA for the CDR3 is TGTGCCAGCAGCACCGGGACTAGCGGGTATTCTACCGGGGAGCTGTTTTTT.

This clonotype was counted many times. This sequence joins TRBV5-8 and TRBJ1-1, with a possible D match to TRBD1 (6 bases). The CDR3 runs to 15 residues. Per germline, CDR1 SGHTS and CDR2 YDEGEE. V was clipped by 2 bases and J by 3 bases, with 14 bases between them. CDR3 amino acids: CASSLGSSGDTEAFF. The CDR3 nucleotides are TGTGCCAGCAGCTTAGGGTCCTCAGGGGACACTGAAGCTTTCTTT.

This clonotype was seen ten or more times. DNA of the CDR3: TGCAGTGCTAGAGATGGGGCAGCCGTGCAGTATTTT. Its translation: CSARDGAAVQYF. V is TRBV20-1 and J is TRBJ2-3; D is possibly TRBD1 (5 bases). Germline V gives CDR1 DFQATT, CDR2 SNEGSKA (reference sequence). Trimming pared 0 bases from V and 11 bases from J, leaving 12 bases between. There are 12 residues in the CDR3.

This clonotype has a count of ten or more. This chain's CDR3 is CAWSVPRRNEQFF. As DNA, the CDR3 is TGTGCCTGGAGTGTCCCCAGGCGCAATGAGCAGTTCTTC. This chain joins TRBV30 and TRBJ2-1, with D hard to call. The CDR3 sequence is 13 residues long. CDR1 and CDR2 (germline): GTSNPN, SVGIG (reference sequence). Trimming left V 0 bases short and J 6 bases short, with 9 bases between.

This clonotype appeared many times. The chain combines TRBV12-3 or TRBV12-4 with TRBJ1-1, with no clear D. CDR3 length: 13 residues. Trimming removed 8 bases at V and 0 bases at J, with 10 bases between. The CDR3 sequence: CASGPAVNTEAFF. The CDR3 DNA reads TGTGCCAGCGGGCCGGCTGTGAACACTGAAGCTTTCTTT.

This clonotype has at least ten counts. V usage is TRBV3-1 and J usage is TRBJ2-1, with D tentatively TRBD2 (6 bases). CDR3 length: 17 residues. The germline V gene encodes CDR1 LGHDT and CDR2 YNNKEL (reference sequence). V was trimmed by 0 bases and J by 3 bases, leaving 15 bases between them. CDR3 in DNA: TGTGCCAGCAGCCAAGAGGGCGCGGGGTTTATCTACAATGAGCAGTTCTTC. It is translated as CASSQEGAGFIYNEQFF.

This sequence joins TRBV6-1 and TRBJ1-1; D not resolved. The CDR3 consists of 13 residues. The germline V gene has CDR1 MNHNS and CDR2 SASEGT. V lost 6 bases, J lost 1 base, and 9 bases lay in between. The CDR3 loop reads CASSTRRNTEAFF. The DNA of the CDR3 is TGTGCCAGCAGCACTAGAAGGAACACTGAAGCTTTCTTT.

This clonotype was counted ten times or more. This sequence joins TRBV7-8 and TRBJ1-1; D remains ambiguous. This CDR3 has 11 amino acids. Germline values: CDR1 SGHVS, CDR2 FQNEAQ. V was trimmed by 0 bases and J by 11 bases, leaving 7 bases between them. CDR3 in DNA: TGTGCCAGCAGCTTAGCCGACAAGGCTTTCTTT. Protein sequence: CASSLADKAFF.

This clonotype was counted at least ten times. The chain couples TRBV5-6 to TRBJ2-3, with a weak D call TRBD2 (5 bases). The length of the CDR3 is 16 residues. Deletions cut 0 bases from V and 2 bases from J, with 13 bases between. Looked up from germline, CDR1 is SGHDT and CDR2 is YYEEEE. The DNA of the CDR3 is TGTGCCAGCAGCTTGGAGAGGGCCGATCCCACAGATACGCAGTATTTT. Its protein product is CASSLERADPTDTQYF.

This clonotype has only one observation. The genes are TRBV7-3 and TRBJ2-3, with 10 bases identical to TRBD2. The V segment lost 5 bases and the J segment 5 bases; nucleotides outside the gene matches: 10. This CDR3 contains 16 residues. Germline CDR1 and CDR2: SGHTA and FQGTGA. CDR3 residues: CASSPNLAGAGDTQYF. CDR3 nucleotides: TGTGCCAGCAGCCCCAATCTAGCGGGAGCCGGAGATACGCAGTATTTT.

The table lists this clonotype with many counts. The V gene is TRBV19, the J gene TRBJ1-5, with a possible D match to TRBD1 (6 bases). V lost 3 bases, J lost 1 base, and 19 bases lay in between. The CDR3 has 18 amino acids. CDR1 is LNHDA, CDR2 SQIVND, per germline (reference sequence). CDR3 loop: CASSIGGRTAWSNQPQHF. CDR3 DNA: TGTGCCAGTAGTATTGGGGGCAGGACGGCATGGAGCAATCAGCCCCAGCATTTT.

This clonotype was seen only a few times. V and J are TRBV7-2 and TRBJ2-6; D uncertain. V lost 5 bases and J 6 bases, leaving 14 bases between the germline ends. The CDR3 totals 15 residues. Germline lookup yields CDR1 SGHTA and CDR2 FQGNSA. This CDR3 is CASSQDRRQANVLTF. The CDR3 nucleotides read TGTGCCAGCAGCCAAGATCGGCGACAGGCCAACGTCCTGACTTTC.

This clonotype has a single count. This chain links TRBV20-1 with TRBJ2-2, with D possibly being TRBD1 (7 bases). Trimming removed 3 bases from V and 7 bases from J, with 18 bases in between. This CDR3 is 15 amino acids long. Germline V lookup: CDR1 DFQATT, CDR2 SNEGSKA (reference sequence). The CDR3 here is CSASVGRGAGGELFF. DNA of the CDR3: TGCAGTGCTAGCGTTGGCAGGGGGGCCGGCGGGGAGCTGTTTTTT.

This clonotype has a count of ten or more. The rearrangement uses TRBV15 and TRBJ1-5; the D is unclear. The CDR3 is 13 amino acids. The germline gives CDR1 LNHNV, CDR2 YYDKDF (reference sequence). The ends were cut back, 8 bases at V and 0 bases at J, with 8 bases in the middle. The CDR3 DNA follows: TGTGCCACCGGGCCTTATAGCAATCAGCCCCAGCATTTT. Its protein product is CATGPYSNQPQHF.

This clonotype was detected ten times or more. The rearrangement links TRBV28 to TRBJ1-4, with no clear D. CDR1 and CDR2 from the germline V gene are MDHEN and SYDVKM. The CDR3 is 15 amino acids. V dropped 5 bases and J dropped 3 bases, with 13 bases sitting between them. CDR3 in DNA: TGTGCCAGCAGTCTAGACCGTGCCGCTAATGAAAAACTGTTTTTT. It codes for CASSLDRAANEKLFF.

This clonotype was seen many times. The genes are TRBV7-9 and TRBJ1-4; no reliable D call. Germline-derived CDR1 and CDR2 are SEHNR and FQNEAQ (reference sequence). Trimming pared 6 bases from V and 0 bases from J, leaving 8 bases between. The CDR3 totals 14 residues. In DNA form, the CDR3 reads TGTGCCAGCAGGGTTGGAACAACTAATGAAAAACTGTTTTTT. Protein: CASRVGTTNEKLFF.

This clonotype appeared many times. The rearrangement links TRBV27 to TRBJ2-7; 10 nucleotides match TRBD1. Germline V gene data show CDR1 as MNHEY and CDR2 as SMNVEV (reference sequence). Trimming took 3 bases from V and 5 from J; bases not matched to a gene: 7. This CDR3 region has 15 residues. CDR3 region: CASSFERQGAHEQYF. The CDR3 region has the DNA TGTGCCAGCAGTTTTGAAAGACAGGGGGCCCACGAGCAGTACTTC.

This clonotype occurred many times. J is TRBJ2-1 and V is TRBV7-9, with D possibly being TRBD1 (5 bases). The CDR3 length is 16 residues. Germline CDR1 reads SEHNR; CDR2 reads FQNEAQ (reference sequence). V gave up 5 bases and J gave up 5 bases, with 19 bases separating them. As DNA, the CDR3 is TGTGCCAGCAGCCCTAAGGGGTGGCTCCCTGACAATGAGCAGTTCTTC. Translated, it gives CASSPKGWLPDNEQFF.

There are many counts of this clonotype. The CDR3 coding sequence is TGCGCCAGCAGGACAGAGCAAGAGACCCAGTACTTC. Encoded protein: CASRTEQETQYF. The gene calls are TRBV5-1 and TRBJ2-5; D perhaps matches TRBD1 (5 bases). The CDR3 loop spans 12 amino acids. In germline, CDR1 is SGHRS, CDR2 YFSETQ. Deletions cut 5 bases from V and 2 bases from J, with 7 bases between.

This clonotype was counted only a few times. Written as DNA, the CDR3 is TGTGCCAGCAGCCCCGGGTTGGGGGTCAGTAGCAATCAGCCCCAGCATTTT. Translating it yields CASSPGLGVSSNQPQHF. V and J are TRBV7-8 and TRBJ1-5; perhaps TRBD1 as D (5 bases). This CDR3 is built from 17 residues. V shed 5 bases and J shed 0 bases, with 17 bases lying between them. In germline, CDR1 is SGHVS, CDR2 FQNEAQ.

The CDR3 loop is CSARDSRDSLTGELFF. As DNA, the CDR3 is TGCAGTGCTAGAGATTCCCGGGACTCTCTCACCGGGGAGCTGTTTTTT. This sequence joins TRBV20-1 and TRBJ2-2, with D possibly TRBD2 on 6 matching bases. V lost 0 bases to trimming and J lost 4 bases, with 15 bases between them. CDR1 and CDR2 (germline): DFQATT, SNEGSKA (reference sequence). The CDR3 contains 16 residues.

The rearrangement links TRBV6-1 to TRBJ2-5, with no clear D. Germline V CDR1 and CDR2: MNHNS, SASEGT. Trimming took off 11 bases at V and 6 bases at J, with 10 bases between the two ends. The CDR3 length is 10 residues. The CDR3 DNA reads as TGTGCCGCGATATGCCAGACCCAGTACTTC. Translated: CAAICQTQYF.

The J gene is TRBJ2-7, the V gene TRBV6-1; 10 bases fit TRBD1. The CDR3 totals 15 residues. CDR1 is MNHNS and CDR2 is SASEGT in the germline V gene. The J segment lost 7 bases and the V segment lost 4 bases, leaving 10 bases of the junction unmatched. Written as DNA, the CDR3 is TGTGCCAGCAGTGGACAGGGGGCCGGACGGCGGGAGCAGTACTTC. Its translation: CASSGQGAGRREQYF.

The chain links TRBV28 to TRBJ2-2, with TRBD2 matching 9 bases. Germline assignment: CDR1 MDHEN and CDR2 SYDVKM. The V segment lost 8 bases and the J segment 4 bases; nucleotides outside the gene matches: 8. The CDR3 spans 15 residues. CDR3 nucleotide sequence: TGTGCCAGCTCCTCTAGCGGGACGGGCACCGGGGAGCTGTTTTTT. Residues: CASSSSGTGTGELFF.

This clonotype was observed a few times. CDR3 sequence reads: CSATGLVPGELFF. The CDR3, as DNA: TGCAGTGCTACAGGACTAGTCCCCGGGGAGCTGTTTTTT. The J gene is TRBJ2-2, the V gene TRBV20-1, with TRBD2 identical over 7 bases. Germline V lookup: CDR1 DFQATT, CDR2 SNEGSKA (reference sequence). The V segment lost 4 bases and the J segment 6 bases; nucleotides outside the gene matches: 5. The CDR3 totals 13 residues.

This clonotype was detected many times. This rearrangement joins TRBV3-1 to TRBJ2-2; TRBD1 matches at 7 bases. This CDR3 comprises 17 residues. Germline V CDR1 and CDR2: LGHDT, YNNKEL (reference sequence). V trimming: 6 bases; J trimming: 2 bases; junction bases outside the gene matches: 12. The CDR3 nucleotides read TGTGCCAGCAGACAGGGGTTGGGTATACCTAACACCGGGGAGCTGTTTTTT. Protein sequence: CASRQGLGIPNTGELFF. The full variable domain, with the rest looked up from reference TRBV3-1 and TRBJ2-2, is DTAVSQTPKYLVTQMGNDKSIKCEQNLGHDTMYWYKQDSKKFLKIMFSYNNKELIINETVPNRFSPKSPDKAHLNLHINSLELGDSAVYFCASRQGLGIPNTGELFFGEGSRLTVL.